A single sample gave rise to the 24 T cell receptor beta chains below, sequenced in a study of a mutant IDH1 vaccine in newly diagnosed glioma (dated by TCRdb to the early 2020s). The receptor library was made with the immunoSEQ multiplex PCR assay. TCRdb re-hosts the immuneACCESS table, in-frame sequences only. Its copies lack some clones; in the studies checked, an unresolved V gene accounts for under half of them, and the cause for the rest is not known. The sample table shows tens of thousands of clones, and 65% to 80% are seen once. Jointly, the top ten make up around 8% of the sample. These receptors lack a known antigen. This specimen's time point label, per the study, means: week 11, during vaccination. Each vaccine dose was 300 ug of a 20-mer mutant IDH1 peptide in Montanide, given subcutaneously with topical imiquimod. Sequenced material: PBMCs, taken from a glioma patient whose treatment included an IDH1 peptide vaccine. The receptor source for this set is a middle-aged man with glioma.

V gene TRBV4-1 combines with J gene TRBJ2-1; D may be TRBD1 or TRBD2 (5 bases each). This CDR3 is 15 amino acids long. Germline assignment: CDR1 MGHRA and CDR2 YSYEKL. Trimming left V 4 bases short and J 6 bases short, with 16 bases between. CDR3 protein: CASSPGPAPPNEQFF. In nucleotides, the CDR3 is TGCGCCAGCAGCCCGGGACCGGCTCCCCCCAATGAGCAGTTCTTC.

This clone was seen a handful of times. This rearrangement joins TRBV7-9 to TRBJ1-4, with TRBD1 matching over 7 bases. The ends lost 4 bases at V and 6 bases at J; junction bases unmatched: 5. The CDR3 consists of 14 residues. Germline values: CDR1 SEHNR, CDR2 FQNEAQ (reference sequence). The CDR3 sequence is CASSSGTVDEKLFF. The CDR3 DNA reads as TGTGCCAGCAGCTCAGGGACAGTAGATGAAAAACTGTTTTTT.

The rearrangement links TRBV9 to TRBJ2-3; maybe TRBD2 (6 bases). The germline V gene encodes CDR1 SGDLS and CDR2 YYNGEE. The CDR3 sequence is 14 residues long. The germline V and J ends were trimmed by 1 base and 3 bases, with 9 bases remaining between them. CDR3 in DNA: TGTGCCAGCAGCGTAACGGGGGTGACAGATACGCAGTATTTT. It codes for CASSVTGVTDTQYF.

This chain connects TRBV28 to TRBJ2-3; perhaps D is TRBD1 or TRBD2 (6 bases each). There are 14 residues in the CDR3. The ends were cut back, 8 bases at V and 6 bases at J, with 18 bases in the middle. CDR1 is MDHEN and CDR2 is SYDVKM in the germline V gene. The CDR3 region is CASQGGRLTDTQYF. CDR3 nucleotide sequence: TGTGCCAGCCAAGGGGGGAGGTTGACTGATACGCAGTATTTT.

The V call is TRBV19, the J call TRBJ1-2, with a possible D match to TRBD1 (5 bases). CDR1 and CDR2 from the germline V gene are LNHDA and SQIVND (reference sequence). Trimming removed 6 bases at V and 8 bases at J, with 16 bases between. The CDR3 has 13 residues. The CDR3 DNA reads TGTGCCAGTAGACTGAAGACAGTGGAGGGCTACACCTTC. Amino acid sequence: CASRLKTVEGYTF.

Only a few counts were recorded for this clone. The rearrangement joins TRBV15 to TRBJ1-1; D call uncertain. In germline, CDR1 is LNHNV, CDR2 YYDKDF (reference sequence). V shed 2 bases and J shed 3 bases, with 10 bases lying between them. The CDR3 consists of 14 residues. CDR3 sequence: CATSRIQDDTEAFF. The DNA for the CDR3 is TGTGCCACCAGCAGAATTCAGGACGACACTGAAGCTTTCTTT.

The chain combines TRBV21-1 with TRBJ1-2; the table's D call, TRBD1, has no DNA check behind it. TRBV21-1 is a known pseudogene. The CDR3 spans 13 residues. The CDR3 DNA follows: TGTGCCAGCAGGAACAGGGATAACTATGGCTACACCTTC. It specifies CASRNRDNYGYTF.

The rearrangement links TRBV28 to TRBJ2-7; D is tentatively TRBD1 or TRBD2 (5 bases each). Trimming cost V 0 bases and J 2 bases, with 8 bases left between them. Germline lookup yields CDR1 MDHEN and CDR2 SYDVKM. The CDR3 extends over 14 amino acids. The CDR3 spells CASSLWQGAYEQYV. CDR3 nucleotide sequence: TGTGCCAGCAGTTTATGGCAGGGAGCCTACGAGCAGTACGTC.

V is TRBV25-1 and J is TRBJ1-1; no firm D call. The CDR3 totals 15 residues. V lost 1 base and J lost 5, with 14 bases in between. CDR1 is MGHDK and CDR2 is SYGVNS in the germline V gene. In nucleotides, the CDR3 is TGTGCCAGCAGTGAATCGCTCCTAGGTAGTACTGAAGCTTTCTTT. Protein product: CASSESLLGSTEAFF.

On this clone: Its ends do not fully match the called genes, so a read error is possible. The chain is built from TRBV9 and TRBJ1-3; D perhaps matches TRBD1 (6 bases). This CDR3 is 13 amino acids long. Looked up from germline, CDR1 is SGDLS and CDR2 is YYNGEE. CDR3 in DNA: TGTGCCAGTGCCGGGGGCTCTAGAAACACCATATATTTT. Protein product: CASAGGSRNTIYF.

About this clone itself: The sample contains more than one DNA sequence encoding this CDR3. DNA of the CDR3: TGTGCCGGGGGACTAGCGGTGTACAATGAGCAGTTCTTC. It codes for CAGGLAVYNEQFF. The chain carries TRBV2 and TRBJ2-1, with 11 bases fitting TRBD2. V gave up 11 bases and J gave up 4 bases; unmatched junction bases: 4. The germline V gene has CDR1 SNHLY and CDR2 FYNNEI. The CDR3 runs to 13 residues.

CDR3 amino acids: CASSESGLTNEQFF. The CDR3 bases are TGCGCCAGCAGTGAGTCGGGGCTAACCAATGAGCAGTTCTTC. The chain uses TRBV10-2 and TRBJ2-1; D perhaps matches TRBD1 (5 bases). Germline CDR1 and CDR2: WSHSY and SAAADI. The CDR3 is made up of 14 amino acids. The germline V and J ends were trimmed by 0 bases and 6 bases, with 9 bases remaining between them.

V and J are TRBV7-2 and TRBJ2-7, with D possibly matching TRBD2 (6 bases). V shed 3 bases and J shed 1 base, with 13 bases lying between them. The germline V gene has CDR1 SGHTA and CDR2 FQGNSA. The CDR3 extends over 15 amino acids. This CDR3 reads CASSLGGMPSYEQYV. The CDR3 DNA reads TGTGCCAGCAGCTTGGGCGGGATGCCTTCCTACGAGCAGTACGTC.

The CDR3, as DNA: TGTGCCAGCACCGAAGGAGGAATCGACAATTCACCCCTCCACTTT. Protein sequence: CASTEGGIDNSPLHF. The chain employs TRBV6-1 and TRBJ1-6; D unclear. CDR1 and CDR2 from the germline V gene are MNHNS and SASEGT. Trimming cost V 7 bases and J 7 bases, with 17 bases left between them. The CDR3 has 15 residues.

V usage is TRBV15 and J usage is TRBJ2-1, with 7 bases matching TRBD2. The CDR3 is 14 residues long. Germline-derived CDR1 and CDR2 are LNHNV and YYDKDF (reference sequence). Trimming removed 5 bases from V and 4 bases from J; junction bases left unmatched: 5. CDR3 sequence reads: CATSFGREYNEQFF. In nucleotides, the CDR3 is TGTGCCACCAGCTTTGGGAGGGAGTACAATGAGCAGTTCTTC.

This clone was found a few times. The chain combines TRBV9 with TRBJ1-5; the D gene is possibly TRBD1 (6 bases). Per the germline V gene, CDR1 is SGDLS and CDR2 is YYNGEE. With 4 bases removed from V and 5 bases from J, the gap between germline ends came to 13 bases. The CDR3 consists of 14 residues. The CDR3 bases are TGTGCCAGCAGCCCTTCGACAGGCGATCAGCCCCAGCATTTT. This translates into CASSPSTGDQPQHF.

J is TRBJ2-7 and V is TRBV4-3, with D unclear. The length of the CDR3 is 14 residues. V lost 0 bases, J lost 0 bases, and 6 bases lay in between. Germline V gene sequence: CDR1 LGHNA, CDR2 YSLEER. For the CDR3, the DNA is TGCGCCAGCAGCCAAGACCTGGGCTCCTACGAGCAGTACGTC. This encodes CASSQDLGSYEQYV.

V gene TRBV5-1 combines with J gene TRBJ2-3, with D unresolved. CDR3 length equals 14 residues. Germline assignment: CDR1 SGHRS and CDR2 YFSETQ. V gave up 1 base and J gave up 4 bases, with 10 bases separating them. The CDR3 DNA reads TGCGCCAGCAGCTTGTCTGGGTATGCAGATACGCAGTATTTT. It encodes CASSLSGYADTQYF.

V and J are TRBV6-1 and TRBJ1-1; D gene ambiguous. The CDR3 has 13 residues. Trimming cost V 7 bases and J 3 bases, with 12 bases left between them. Per the germline V gene, CDR1 is MNHNS and CDR2 is SASEGT. The CDR3 coding sequence is TGTGCCAGCACTTTTTCGATTTACACTGAAGCTTTCTTT. Translated: CASTFSIYTEAFF.

The V and J genes are TRBV29-1 and TRBJ2-3; D is possibly TRBD2 (6 bases). This CDR3 region has 13 residues. With 7 bases removed from V and 2 bases from J, the gap between germline ends came to 13 bases. CDR1 is SQVTM, CDR2 ANQGSEA, per germline. The CDR3 protein is CSGNGDSTDTQYF. The CDR3 region has the DNA TGCAGCGGCAACGGGGACTCCACAGATACGCAGTATTTT.

This clone was counted once. This chain uses TRBV29-1 with TRBJ1-1; TRBD1 is a possible D gene (5 bases). Germline lookup yields CDR1 SQVTM and CDR2 ANQGSEA. V shed 3 bases and J shed 3 bases, with 11 bases lying between them. The CDR3 loop spans 13 amino acids. The CDR3 DNA is TGCAGCGTTGATGGCCAGGGCGACACTGAAGCTTTCTTT. Residues: CSVDGQGDTEAFF.

This clone is classed as medium-sized. This chain links TRBV29-1 with TRBJ1-1, with 7 bases that match TRBD1. V shed 6 bases, J shed 0 bases, and the junction held 7 bases outside the gene matches. This CDR3 has 14 residues. Germline assignment: CDR1 SQVTM and CDR2 ANQGSEA. The CDR3 DNA reads TGCAGCGTCAGGGGGGGACAGCTGAACACTGAAGCTTTCTTT. It encodes CSVRGGQLNTEAFF.

The chain joins TRBV18 to TRBJ2-7; TRBD1 matches at 10 bases. From germline, CDR1 is KGHSH and CDR2 LQKENI. The CDR3 covers 15 residues. Unmatched junction bases numbered 9, after V lost 3 bases and J lost 7 bases. The CDR3 sequence is CASSPPGQGLREQYF. The CDR3 DNA is TGTGCCAGCTCACCGCCGGGACAGGGGCTTAGGGAGCAGTACTTC.

The genes are TRBV19 and TRBJ1-5, with no clear D. Germline V gene lookup returns CDR1 LNHDA and CDR2 SQIVND (reference sequence). The germline V and J ends were trimmed by 3 bases and 2 bases, with 5 bases remaining between them. This CDR3 has 13 residues. CDR3 loop: CASSIAGNQPQHF. The CDR3 coding sequence is TGTGCCAGTAGTATCGCTGGCAATCAGCCCCAGCATTTT.